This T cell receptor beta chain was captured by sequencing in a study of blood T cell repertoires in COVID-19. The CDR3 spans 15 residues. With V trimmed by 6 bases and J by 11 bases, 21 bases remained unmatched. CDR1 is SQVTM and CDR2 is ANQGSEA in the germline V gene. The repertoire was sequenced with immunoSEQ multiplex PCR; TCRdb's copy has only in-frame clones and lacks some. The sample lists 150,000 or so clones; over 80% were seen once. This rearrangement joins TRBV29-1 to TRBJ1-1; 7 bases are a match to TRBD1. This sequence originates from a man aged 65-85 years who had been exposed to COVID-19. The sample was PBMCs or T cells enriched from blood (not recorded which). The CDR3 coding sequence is TGCAGCGTCTACATCCCACCCGGACAGGACCCTGGGGCTTTCTTT. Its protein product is CSVYIPPGQDPGAFF.